The 30 T cell receptor beta chains reported below all come from one sample, sequenced in a study of OX40 agonist ivuxolimab in advanced cancers. The repertoire was sequenced with immunoSEQ multiplex PCR; TCRdb's copy has only in-frame clones and lacks some. There are 50,000 to 75,000 clones in the sample; 85% to 90% occur only once, and roughly 0.75% lies in the top ten. The source was CD4+ or CD8+ T cells sorted from blood, collected in a trial of the OX40 agonist ivuxolimab. These receptors originate from an adult with an advanced solid tumor such as melanoma, head and neck, liver or kidney cancer.

The V call is TRBV5-8, the J call TRBJ2-6; possibly TRBD2 for D (5 bases). The V end lost 2 bases, the J end lost 0 bases, and 6 bases lay between the germline ends. This CDR3 is built from 15 residues. Germline CDR1 SGHTS, CDR2 YDEGEE. CDR3 DNA: TGTGCCAGCAGCTTCACTAGCTCTGGGGCCAACGTCCTGACTTTC. Its translation: CASSFTSSGANVLTF.

This clone was recorded a few times. The J gene is TRBJ2-2, the V gene TRBV18; D remains unclear. This CDR3 region has 14 residues. Germline V CDR1 and CDR2: KGHSH, LQKENI. V was clipped by 3 bases and J by 6 bases, with 11 bases between them. The CDR3 spells CASSPRQRSGELFF. The CDR3 DNA reads as TGTGCCAGCTCACCTAGACAAAGGTCCGGGGAGCTGTTTTTT.

V and J are TRBV18 and TRBJ2-3; TRBD2 is a possible D gene (5 bases). Germline CDR1 reads KGHSH; CDR2 reads LQKENI. With 3 bases removed from V and 6 bases from J, the gap between germline ends came to 10 bases. The CDR3 is 13 residues long. The CDR3 nucleotides are TGTGCCAGCTCACCGGACTTCGAGGATACGCAGTATTTT. Translating gives CASSPDFEDTQYF.

This chain connects TRBV18 to TRBJ1-6; D perhaps matches TRBD1 (5 bases). Looked up from germline, CDR1 is KGHSH and CDR2 is LQKENI. V was clipped by 2 bases and J by 10 bases, with 15 bases between them. CDR3 length: 15 amino acids. CDR3 nucleotides: TGTGCCAGCTCACCAACGCAGGGAAAGGGATCACCCCTCCACTTT. Translating it yields CASSPTQGKGSPLHF.

This rearrangement joins TRBV4-1 to TRBJ2-2; 12 bases agree with TRBD1. Germline V gene lookup returns CDR1 MGHRA and CDR2 YSYEKL. Trimming removed 5 bases from V and 7 bases from J; junction bases left unmatched: 8. The CDR3 is 16 residues long. The CDR3 here is CASSVRDRGRGGELFF. The CDR3 DNA sequence: TGCGCCAGCAGCGTCCGGGACAGGGGGCGCGGCGGGGAGCTGTTTTTT.

V gene TRBV5-1 combines with J gene TRBJ2-7; 7 bases line up with TRBD2. This CDR3 spans 16 amino acids. Germline CDR1 is SGHRS and CDR2 is YFSETQ. Trimming took 1 base from V and 4 from J; bases not matched to a gene: 11. The CDR3 spells CASSLRGGQAIYEQYF. CDR3 DNA sequence: TGCGCCAGCAGCTTGAGGGGAGGGCAGGCGATTTACGAGCAGTACTTC. Full variable domain (rest looked up from reference TRBV5-1 and TRBJ2-7): KAGVTQTPRYLIKTRGQQVTLSCSPISGHRSVSWYQQTPGQGLQFLFEYFSETQRNKGNFPGRFSGRQFSNSRSEMNVSTLELGDSALYLCASSLRGGQAIYEQYFGPGTRLTVT.

The chain couples TRBV7-8 to TRBJ2-5; 10 bases are a match to TRBD1. From germline, CDR1 is SGHVS and CDR2 FQNEAQ. The CDR3 runs to 14 residues. V shed 5 bases and J 4 bases; nucleotides not matched to a gene: 4. The CDR3 here is CASSRDRGGETQYF. The CDR3 coding sequence is TGTGCCAGCAGCCGGGACAGGGGTGGAGAGACCCAGTACTTC.

CDR3 nucleotides: TGTGCCAGCAGTTACACCAGGGGACCCTACGAGCAGTACTTC. This codes for CASSYTRGPYEQYF. The rearrangement links TRBV6-5 to TRBJ2-7; D might be TRBD1 (6 bases). The CDR3 totals 14 residues. From germline, CDR1 is MNHEY and CDR2 SVGAGI. Trimming pared 2 bases from V and 2 bases from J, leaving 10 bases between.

This sequence joins TRBV6-6 and TRBJ1-2; TRBD1 is a possible D gene (6 bases). Germline lookup yields CDR1 MNHNY and CDR2 SVGAGI (reference sequence). The CDR3 runs to 13 residues. V was pared by 5 bases and J by 3 bases, with 10 bases between. The CDR3 protein is CASSRGRDYGYTF. CDR3 in DNA: TGTGCCAGCAGTAGGGGGAGGGACTATGGCTACACCTTC.

This chain joins TRBV5-1 and TRBJ1-1; D may be TRBD1 (5 bases). With 4 bases removed from V and 1 base from J, the gap between germline ends came to 29 bases. The CDR3 has 20 amino acids. Per germline, CDR1 SGHRS and CDR2 YFSETQ. Here the CDR3 reads CASSAVGGIRREDRNTEAFF. CDR3 DNA: TGCGCCAGCAGCGCGGTTGGGGGTATTCGGCGGGAGGATCGGAACACTGAAGCTTTCTTT. Based on the CDR3 plus reference TRBV5-1 and TRBJ1-1, the full variable domain is KAGVTQTPRYLIKTRGQQVTLSCSPISGHRSVSWYQQTPGQGLQFLFEYFSETQRNKGNFPGRFSGRQFSNSRSEMNVSTLELGDSALYLCASSAVGGIRREDRNTEAFFGQGTRLTVV.

CDR3 sequence (DNA): TGTGCCACCAGCCGGTCGGGAGTGGGCCTCCAAGCTTTCTTT. As protein: CATSRSGVGLQAFF. The gene calls are TRBV15 and TRBJ1-1; D gene unclear. The CDR3 sequence is 14 residues long. V was trimmed by 5 bases and J by 9 bases, leaving 19 bases between them. Per the germline V gene, CDR1 is LNHNV and CDR2 is YYDKDF (reference sequence).

The V call is TRBV2, the J call TRBJ1-5, with D unclear. Germline-derived CDR1 and CDR2 are SNHLY and FYNNEI. The CDR3 contains 14 residues. Trimming cost V 4 bases and J 0 bases, with 7 bases left between them. The CDR3 here is CASSVQHSNQPQHF. CDR3 bases: TGTGCCAGCAGTGTGCAACATAGCAATCAGCCCCAGCATTTT.

The gene calls are TRBV29-1 and TRBJ2-7, with a weak D call TRBD1 (5 bases). Germline assignment: CDR1 SQVTM and CDR2 ANQGSEA. This CDR3 is 14 amino acids long. Trimming removed 0 bases from V and 1 base from J, with 10 bases in between. The CDR3 protein is CSVEDQGVSYEQYF. As DNA, the CDR3 is TGCAGCGTTGAAGACCAAGGGGTGTCCTACGAGCAGTACTTC.

The CDR3 is CASSFPSAGGIYGYTF. For the CDR3, the DNA is TGCGCCAGCAGCTTCCCCTCGGCGGGGGGGATCTATGGCTACACCTTC. The chain recombines TRBV5-1 with TRBJ1-2; weak D call: TRBD1 (5 bases). Germline V gene sequence: CDR1 SGHRS, CDR2 YFSETQ. The CDR3 has 16 residues. V dropped 2 bases and J dropped 4 bases, with 18 bases sitting between them. The full variable domain, rest sourced from reference TRBV5-1 and TRBJ1-2, is KAGVTQTPRYLIKTRGQQVTLSCSPISGHRSVSWYQQTPGQGLQFLFEYFSETQRNKGNFPGRFSGRQFSNSRSEMNVSTLELGDSALYLCASSFPSAGGIYGYTFGSGTRLTVV.

The J gene is TRBJ1-5, the V gene TRBV6-1; D is ambiguous. The CDR3 runs to 16 residues. With 3 bases removed from V and 2 bases from J, the gap between germline ends came to 14 bases. Germline V CDR1 and CDR2: MNHNS, SASEGT. This CDR3 is CASSDNLMRGNQPQHF. CDR3 DNA: TGTGCCAGCAGTGATAATTTAATGCGGGGCAATCAGCCCCAGCATTTT.

This chain's CDR3 is CATSRDGWEGAFF. CDR3 bases: TGTGCCACCAGCAGAGATGGTTGGGAAGGGGCGTTCTTC. This chain joins TRBV15 and TRBJ2-1, with D perhaps matching TRBD1 (5 bases). Germline CDR1 and CDR2: LNHNV and YYDKDF (reference sequence). The CDR3 length is 13 residues. V was trimmed by 0 bases and J by 15 bases, leaving 15 bases between them.

This rearrangement joins TRBV19 to TRBJ1-5, with D hard to call. Germline CDR1 reads LNHDA; CDR2 reads SQIVND (reference sequence). Trimming removed 7 bases from V and 1 base from J, with 11 bases in between. The CDR3 spans 14 residues. CDR3 sequence reads: CASTAGRSNQPQHF. CDR3 nucleotide sequence: TGTGCCAGTACGGCCGGGAGGAGCAATCAGCCCCAGCATTTT.

CDR3 coding DNA: TGTGCCAGTAGTATCGGATTAGCGGGGGGGCCTGTTGAGCAGTTCTTC. As protein: CASSIGLAGGPVEQFF. The J gene is TRBJ2-1, the V gene TRBV19, with 11 bases matching TRBD2. The length of the CDR3 is 16 residues. Losses at the gene ends were 3 bases for V and 9 bases for J; bases not matched to a gene: 10. Germline CDR1 reads LNHDA; CDR2 reads SQIVND (reference sequence). The whole variable domain, remainder taken from reference TRBV19 and TRBJ2-1, is DGGITQSPKYLFRKEGQNVTLSCEQNLNHDAMYWYRQDPGQGLRLIYYSQIVNDFQKGDIAEGYSVSREKKESFPLTVTSAQKNPTAFYLCASSIGLAGGPVEQFFGPGTRLTVL.

This clone has a handful of counts. J is TRBJ1-5 and V is TRBV7-8; TRBD1 matches at 7 bases. Germline V gene data show CDR1 as SGHVS and CDR2 as FQNEAQ. The CDR3 runs to 18 residues. Trimming cost V 5 bases and J 0 bases; bases outside gene matches: 13. CDR3 loop: CASSPPPGGTYSNQPQHF. The DNA of the CDR3 is TGTGCCAGCAGCCCCCCCCCAGGGGGAACTTATAGCAATCAGCCCCAGCATTTT.

The chain recombines TRBV4-1 with TRBJ1-3; D ambiguous. V shed 4 bases and J shed 2 bases, with 12 bases lying between them. The CDR3 is made up of 15 amino acids. Per germline, CDR1 MGHRA and CDR2 YSYEKL. CDR3 in DNA: TGCGCCAGCAGCCGGGCGCTGGATCCTGGAAACACCATATATTTT. It yields the protein CASSRALDPGNTIYF.

This clone has only one observation. J is TRBJ1-2 and V is TRBV6-1; TRBD1 aligns across 11 bases. The germline V gene has CDR1 MNHNS and CDR2 SASEGT. This CDR3 region has 15 residues. J lost 5 bases, V lost 5 bases, and 7 bases had no gene match. CDR3 loop: CASSQRTGGVYGYTF. The CDR3 nucleotides are TGTGCCAGCAGTCAACGGACAGGGGGCGTTTATGGCTACACCTTC.

The rearrangement uses TRBV7-8 and TRBJ1-1; D gene unclear. Germline loops: CDR1 SGHVS, CDR2 FQNEAQ. Trimming took 3 bases from V and 1 from J, leaving 9 bases between them. This CDR3 comprises 14 residues. The DNA for the CDR3 is TGTGCCAGCAGCTTGGCGCGGGCGAACACTGAAGCTTTCTTT. Translated: CASSLARANTEAFF.

The CDR3 coding sequence is TGTGCCAGCACCCAGAAGACAGCTAACTATGGCTACACCTTC. Protein: CASTQKTANYGYTF. The chain links TRBV6-6 to TRBJ1-2; a weak D match, TRBD1 (5 bases). Trimming removed 7 bases from V and 0 bases from J, with 12 bases in between. The CDR3 has 14 amino acids. Per germline, CDR1 MNHNY and CDR2 SVGAGI (reference sequence).

This clone occurred a few times. This chain joins TRBV18 and TRBJ2-5, with 7 bases identical to TRBD1. V lost 3 bases to trimming and J lost 5 bases; unmatched junction nucleotides: 6. The germline V gene encodes CDR1 KGHSH and CDR2 LQKENI. The CDR3 covers 14 residues. The CDR3 DNA reads as TGTGCCAGCTCACCCCCCGGGACAGTCGAGACCCAGTACTTC. Residues: CASSPPGTVETQYF. The variable domain in full, completed from reference TRBV18 and TRBJ2-5, reads NAGVMQNPRHLVRRRGQEARLRCSPMKGHSHVYWYRQLPEEGLKFMVYLQKENIIDESGMPKERFSAEFPKEGPSILRIQQVVRGDSAAYFCASSPPGTVETQYFGPGTRLLVL.

This clone was detected only once. The chain recombines TRBV27 with TRBJ2-2; 12 nucleotides line up with TRBD2. V shed 5 bases and J 4 bases; nucleotides not matched to a gene: 5. CDR3 length: 16 amino acids. The germline gives CDR1 MNHEY, CDR2 SMNVEV (reference sequence). The CDR3 DNA sequence: TGTGCCAGCAGTCCCAGACTAGCGGGAGTCACCGGGGAGCTGTTTTTT. Its translation is CASSPRLAGVTGELFF.

V is TRBV6-5 and J is TRBJ1-1, with a possible D match to TRBD1 (6 bases). The V and J ends lost 5 bases and 6 bases respectively, with 19 bases between them. CDR1 is MNHEY and CDR2 is SVGAGI in the germline V gene. The CDR3 contains 15 residues. The CDR3 here is CASSLNWGGQAEAFF. The CDR3 DNA follows: TGTGCCAGCAGTCTAAATTGGGGGGGGCAAGCTGAAGCTTTCTTT.

V gene TRBV12-5 combines with J gene TRBJ2-1; 7 nucleotides agree with TRBD2. This CDR3 is built from 15 residues. Germline trimming cut 1 base from V and 2 bases from J; bases unmatched to any gene: 2. Germline CDR1 and CDR2: LGHNT and FRNRAP. The CDR3 region has the DNA TGTGCTAGTGGTTTGGGGCGGGAGCCCTACAATGAGCAGTTCTTC. Translating it yields CASGLGREPYNEQFF.

This chain links TRBV15 with TRBJ2-5; D is ambiguous. CDR1 LNHNV and CDR2 YYDKDF come from the germline V gene (reference sequence). The CDR3 is 14 residues long. Deletions cut 0 bases from V and 5 bases from J, with 10 bases between. The CDR3 protein is CATSRDTAGETQYF. The CDR3 region has the DNA TGTGCCACCAGCAGAGATACAGCCGGGGAGACCCAGTACTTC.

The rearrangement joins TRBV21-1 to TRBJ1-3; whether TRBD1, the table's D call, matches the DNA was not checked. TRBV21-1 is assigned pseudogene status. This CDR3 contains 17 residues. The CDR3 DNA is TGTGCCAGCAGCAGGGGACAGTTTAATTTCTCTGGAAACACCATATATTTT. This gives the protein CASSRGQFNFSGNTIYF.

This chain links TRBV14 with TRBJ1-3; D not resolved. This CDR3 contains 16 residues. Germline V gene lookup returns CDR1 SGHDN and CDR2 FVKESK. V gave up 1 base and J gave up 4 bases, with 14 bases separating them. CDR3 loop: CASSQGSGNPGNTIYF. CDR3 coding DNA: TGTGCCAGCAGCCAAGGAAGTGGTAACCCGGGAAACACCATATATTTT.